The T cell receptor (beta chain) described here comes from a study of neurological immune-mediated disorders. The cDNA was synthesized by means of template-switch 5'RACE, which was carried out with 10-nucleotide random UMIs. TCRdb ran MiXCR on the 5' RACE reads and lists one entry per CDR3 protein. This sample has fewer than 110,000 distinct CDR3 sequences, with 10% to 14% found just once. This clonotype was detected many times. As yet, its antigen is unknown. CDR1 and CDR2 from the germline V gene are SGHRS and YFSETQ. V lost 6 bases to trimming and J lost 8 bases; unmatched junction nucleotides: 8. The CDR3 is made up of 14 amino acids. Time point reported: longitudinal time-point 3. Study observations and caveats: Sharing of CDR3 amino acid sequences among expanded clones across subjects was absent, suggesting private repertoires in all groups.

The sample comprised PBMCs. This chain links TRBV5-1 with TRBJ2-1, with 10 bases aligning to TRBD1. The TCR sequence derives from a female donor with HTLV-1-associated myelopathy (HAM/TSP). The CDR3 spells CASIRDRGFYEQFF. The CDR3 nucleotides read TGCGCCAGCATAAGGGACAGGGGTTTCTATGAGCAGTTCTTC.